This T cell receptor (beta chain) emerged from a study of Ad26.COV2.S vaccination and SARS-CoV-2 variants. This CDR3 is built from 16 residues. V shed 0 bases and J 3 bases; nucleotides not matched to a gene: 9. CDR1 and CDR2 (germline): SGHRS, YFSETQ. Data came from immunoSEQ multiplex PCR; TCRdb stores just in-frame clones and leaves some out. The sample yields about 350,000 clones, 75% to 90% seen once. Treatment of the sample: 19 received Ad26.COV2.S at low or high dose, single or two shots; about five received placebo; per-sample allocation not given. On day 63 after the first injection, vaccine and placebo recipients gave samples. This clone was seen just once.

The input for sequencing was peripheral blood, taken in a trial of Ad26.COV2.S vaccine versus placebo. This TCR was recovered from a person aged 18-60 years who received the Ad26.COV2.S COVID-19 vaccine or a placebo. This chain connects TRBV5-1 to TRBJ2-7; TRBD1 agrees at 7 bases. The CDR3 is CASSLGGTGQSYEQYF. In DNA, the CDR3 is TGCGCCAGCAGCTTGGGGGGAACGGGACAGAGCTACGAGCAGTACTTC.